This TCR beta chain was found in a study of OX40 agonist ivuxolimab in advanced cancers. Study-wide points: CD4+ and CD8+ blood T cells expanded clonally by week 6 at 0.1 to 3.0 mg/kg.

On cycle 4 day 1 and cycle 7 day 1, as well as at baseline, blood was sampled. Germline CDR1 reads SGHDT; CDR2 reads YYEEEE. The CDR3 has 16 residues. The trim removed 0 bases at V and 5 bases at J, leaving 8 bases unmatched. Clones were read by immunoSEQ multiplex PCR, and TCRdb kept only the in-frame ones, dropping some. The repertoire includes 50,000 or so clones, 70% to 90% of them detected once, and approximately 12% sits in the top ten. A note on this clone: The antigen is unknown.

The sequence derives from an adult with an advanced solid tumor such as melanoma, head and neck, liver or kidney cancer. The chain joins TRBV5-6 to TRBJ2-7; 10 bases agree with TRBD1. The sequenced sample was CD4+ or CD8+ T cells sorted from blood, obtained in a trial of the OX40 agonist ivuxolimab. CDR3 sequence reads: CASSLDYWDRGDEQYF. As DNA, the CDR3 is TGTGCCAGCAGCTTGGATTATTGGGACAGGGGTGACGAGCAGTACTTC.